This T cell receptor (beta chain) came from a study of identical twins. The V and J ends lost 5 bases and 8 bases, in that order; junction bases with no gene match: 9. Per germline, CDR1 LNHDA and CDR2 SQIVND (reference sequence). The CDR3 is made up of 15 amino acids. TCRdb re-analysed the 5' RACE reads in MiXCR, keeping a single row per CDR3 protein. The sample has 240,000 or so distinct CDR3 sequences; 5.5% to 8% are singletons. These data are also associated with another study on yellow fever vaccine responses in identical twins.

The gene calls are TRBV19 and TRBJ2-1, with 10 nucleotides matching TRBD1. The sample consisted of memory (CD45RO+) T cells sorted from blood. The receptor's source is a woman under 30 in good health. CDR3 region: CASSWGQGSWDEQFF. CDR3 in DNA: TGTGCCAGTAGTTGGGGACAGGGGAGTTGGGATGAGCAGTTCTTC.